These T cell receptor beta chains were read from a single sample in a study of T cells after yellow fever vaccination. Using its own MiXCR run on the 5' RACE reads, TCRdb lists one record per CDR3 protein. This table holds 250,000 to 350,000 distinct CDR3 sequences, about 10% found once. The sample consisted of CD4+ T cells sorted from PBMCs, taken 5 days after the yellow fever booster vaccination. The source is a man between 18 and 35 years old who received the YFV17D yellow fever vaccine. The CDR3 runs from the conserved cysteine through the conserved F or W. Fields, in order: J gene, D gene, V gene, clone size, CDR3 DNA, CDR3 protein. A D gene is named only where the DNA matches it firmly. Clone size, where shown, is once, few, many, or a class for clones that have expanded.

>TRBJ1-5|TRBD1|TRBV19|-
TGTGCCAGCGCAGACAGGGGAATCGATCAGCCCCAGCATTTT
CASADRGIDQPQHF
>TRBJ2-3|TRBD2|TRBV2|-
TGTGCCAGCAGCCCCGGGAGGATCGTGGATACGCAGTATTTT
CASSPGRIVDTQYF
>TRBJ2-3|-|TRBV9|few
TGTGCCAGCAGCCCCTTAGTAGGTCCAGATACGCAGTATTTT
CASSPLVGPDTQYF
>TRBJ1-1|-|TRBV7-2|few
TGTGCCAGCAGCTCGAGGACGTTAGAAGCTTTCTTT
CASSSRTLEAFF
>TRBJ1-2|-|TRBV5-5|few
TGTGCCAGCAGCTACAGGTGGGGAGGCGATGGCTACACCTTC
CASSYRWGGDGYTF
>TRBJ2-2|-|TRBV5-1|many
TGCGCCAGCAGCTTGGAGGGAGCGACAGGCAGAGACACCGGGGAGCTGTTTTTT
CASSLEGATGRDTGELFF
>TRBJ1-2|-|TRBV23-1|few
TGCGCCAGCAGTCACGCAGGCTATGGCTACACCTTC
CASSHAGYGYTF
>TRBJ2-1|TRBD2|TRBV6-2/TRBV6-3|many
TGTGCCAGCAGCCGTCGGGGGGATGAGCAGTTCTTC
CASSRRGDEQFF
>TRBJ2-3|TRBD1|TRBV4-3|-
TGCGCCAGCAGCCGAACAGGGGGCGTAAGGACAGATACGCAGTATTTT
CASSRTGGVRTDTQYF
>TRBJ1-4|-|TRBV5-6|few
TGTGCCAGCAGCTTGAGGGGAACAGAAAAACTGTTTTTT
CASSLRGTEKLFF
>TRBJ1-1|-|TRBV20-1|many
TGCAGTGCTAGAGTAGGCTCGAGGAACACTGAAGCTTTCTTT
CSARVGSRNTEAFF
>TRBJ2-5|-|TRBV11-2|few
TGTGCCAGCAGCTTAGGGGTGGCAGGGACCCCAAAAGAGACCCAGTACTTC
CASSLGVAGTPKETQYF
>TRBJ2-1|-|TRBV15|many
TGTGCCACCAGCGCTTTCCGGGACTCCTTAAATGAGCAGTTCTTC
CATSAFRDSLNEQFF
>TRBJ1-1|-|TRBV7-2|few
TGTGCCAGCAGCGCTTCGGGACAATACCAAGCTTTCTTT
CASSASGQYQAFF